This TCR beta chain was found in a study of human T cells and chemical hapten exposure. Whole blood that had not been fractionated was the source of extracted total RNA. Study-level findings and limits: Sensitizing to DPC left TCRs with a frequency above 1 in 1000 unaltered.

This clonotype has just a few counts. The target antigen is unknown. Unique molecular identifiers were linked by the library to individual cDNA molecules. Authors' data handling: Counting gave a median of approximately 96,000 TCRs per sample, with values ranging from about 23,224 to 690,600. TCRdb redid the calling of the 5' RACE reads with MiXCR, one entry per CDR3 protein. The V and J calls reflect TCRdb's pipeline rather than the authors' work. The sample comprises approximately 110,000 distinct CDR3 sequences, approximately 20% of which are singletons, and 2.8% rests with the top ten. This CDR3 spans 13 amino acids. J was trimmed by 6 bases and V by 5 bases; bases with no gene match: 2. CDR1 and CDR2 from the germline V gene are SGHDT and YYEEEE.

This sequence originates from a human donor in good health. The V call is TRBV5-6, the J call TRBJ1-6; 7 bases align to TRBD1. The CDR3 region is CASRRDSNSPLHF. The CDR3 DNA reads TGTGCCAGCAGACGGGACAGTAATTCACCCCTCCACTTT.